These 25 T cell receptor beta chains came from one sample sequenced in a study of neurological immune-mediated disorders. TCRdb called the 5' RACE reads again in MiXCR, with one record for every CDR3 protein. The sample shows around 94,000 distinct CDR3 sequences, around 3.4% of them seen only once. Specimen: PBMCs. Receptors were obtained from a woman under 30 with multiple sclerosis.

This clonotype was recorded at least ten times. The V call is TRBV6-5, the J call TRBJ2-2; 9 nucleotides line up with TRBD2. The germline CDR1 and CDR2 sequences are MNHEY and SVGAGI. This CDR3 contains 18 residues. The trim removed 6 bases at V and 1 base at J, leaving 12 bases unmatched. The CDR3 protein is CASRFGSGGPKNTGELFF. The CDR3 bases are TGTGCCAGCAGATTCGGAAGCGGGGGGCCAAAGAACACCGGGGAGCTGTTTTTT.

This clonotype was counted ten times or more. The V call is TRBV6-5, the J call TRBJ1-1; TRBD1 is a possible D gene (5 bases). The CDR3 totals 15 residues. V was shortened by 4 bases and J by 6 bases, with 18 bases between the two germline ends. Germline values: CDR1 MNHEY, CDR2 SVGAGI. CDR3 in DNA: TGTGCCAGCAGTTCTCCGGGACGCGTTTGGTCTGAAGCTTTCTTT. Translated: CASSSPGRVWSEAFF.

This clonotype appeared many times. The chain recombines TRBV5-1 with TRBJ2-1; 10 positions agree with TRBD2. V shed 4 bases and J 7 bases; nucleotides not matched to a gene: 11. The CDR3 totals 16 residues. Germline CDR1 reads SGHRS; CDR2 reads YFSETQ. The CDR3: CASSRGEREGLNEQFF. CDR3 sequence (DNA): TGCGCCAGCAGCCGCGGCGAGCGGGAGGGCCTAAATGAGCAGTTCTTC.

This clonotype was observed many times. CDR3 sequence: CASSPGLAGVQETQYF. As DNA, the CDR3 is TGTGCCAGCAGCCCCGGGCTAGCGGGAGTCCAAGAGACCCAGTACTTC. The V gene is TRBV3-1, the J gene TRBJ2-5; 10 bases are a match to TRBD2. The J segment lost 1 base and the V segment lost 4 bases, leaving 6 bases of the junction unmatched. The CDR3 consists of 16 residues. Germline V lookup: CDR1 LGHDT, CDR2 YNNKEL (reference sequence).

This clonotype was recorded a few times. The chain joins TRBV5-8 to TRBJ1-5, with D possibly matching TRBD1 (5 bases). With 3 bases removed from V and 0 bases from J, the gap between germline ends came to 13 bases. The CDR3 is 16 residues long. Germline CDR1 reads SGHTS; CDR2 reads YDEGEE. The CDR3 region has the DNA TGTGCCAGCAGCTGGGGGGACCCTGGTAGCAATCAGCCCCAGCATTTT. Its translation: CASSWGDPGSNQPQHF.

This clonotype showed up many times. The chain uses TRBV6-5 and TRBJ1-1; 7 positions match TRBD1. Per the germline V gene, CDR1 is MNHEY and CDR2 is SVGAGI. Losses at the gene ends were 6 bases for V and 5 bases for J; bases not matched to a gene: 12. The CDR3 sequence is 15 residues long. The CDR3 reads CASRITDRAETEAFF. The CDR3 DNA sequence: TGTGCCAGCAGGATCACTGACAGGGCGGAGACTGAAGCTTTCTTT.

In its sample, this clonotype was seen many times. The genes are TRBV7-9 and TRBJ2-7; 8 bases are a match to TRBD2. The germline CDR1 and CDR2 sequences are SEHNR and FQNEAQ (reference sequence). The CDR3 sequence is 14 residues long. The V gene end was trimmed by 2 bases and the J gene end by 7 bases; junction bases not matched to a gene: 7. The chain's CDR3 is CASSLLGTSEEQYF. CDR3 coding DNA: TGTGCCAGCAGCTTACTGGGGACTAGTGAAGAGCAGTACTTC.

The chain uses TRBV2 and TRBJ2-1; TRBD1 matches 9 bases. CDR1 is SNHLY, CDR2 FYNNEI, per germline. The CDR3 is 12 amino acids. After removal of 4 bases from V and 10 bases from J, the junction contained 2 bases not matched to a gene. CDR3 coding DNA: TGTGCCAGCAGTGGAACAGGGGGCGAGCAGTTCTTC. It specifies CASSGTGGEQFF.

Comments on this clonotype: A much larger clone differs by one base, so this may be a read error. This sequence joins TRBV12-3 or TRBV12-4 and TRBJ2-4, with 11 bases that match TRBD2. This CDR3 contains 15 residues. V was pared by 6 bases and J by 10 bases, with 11 bases of the junction left unmatched. The CDR3 coding sequence is TGTGCCAGCAGACTTAGCGGGGGGGATCGAAAAATTCAGTACTTC. Encoded protein: CASRLSGGDRKIQYF.

This clonotype was recorded many times. The chain recombines TRBV28 with TRBJ2-3, with D perhaps matching TRBD2 (6 bases). The CDR3 is 17 residues long. Germline CDR1 MDHEN, CDR2 SYDVKM. The germline V and J ends were trimmed by 4 bases and 2 bases, with 19 bases remaining between them. CDR3 amino acids: CASSSSGGSGYTDTQYF. In nucleotides, the CDR3 is TGTGCCAGCAGTTCCTCCGGGGGTAGCGGCTACACAGATACGCAGTATTTT.

This clonotype was seen many times. The rearrangement links TRBV10-2 to TRBJ2-7; 9 nucleotides agree with TRBD1. CDR1 and CDR2 (germline): WSHSY, SAAADI. Trimming took 0 bases from V and 0 from J; bases not matched to a gene: 0. CDR3 length: 15 amino acids. The CDR3 DNA is TGCGCCAGCAGTGAGTCGACAGGGGGCTCCTACGAGCAGTACTTC. Protein sequence: CASSESTGGSYEQYF.

This clonotype appeared many times. The V and J genes are TRBV7-2 and TRBJ1-2, with 7 positions matching TRBD1. The CDR3 is 15 amino acids. The V gene's germline CDR1 is SGHTA and CDR2 FQGNSA. V was clipped by 5 bases and J by 3 bases; unmatched bases: 9. CDR3 sequence (DNA): TGTGCCAGCAGCCCACGGAGGGGGCAAGACTATGGCTACACCTTC. Translated, it gives CASSPRRGQDYGYTF.

This clonotype was observed at least ten times. This chain links TRBV7-8 with TRBJ1-5; the D gene is possibly TRBD1 (6 bases). This CDR3 spans 16 amino acids. The V end lost 7 bases, the J end lost 1 base, and 17 bases lay between the germline ends. In germline, CDR1 is SGHVS, CDR2 FQNEAQ. The CDR3 bases are TGTGCCAGCACCTTTGATCAGGGGCCGAGCAATCAGCCCCAGCATTTT. It codes for CASTFDQGPSNQPQHF.

This clonotype was recorded at least ten times. The V and J genes are TRBV15 and TRBJ1-3, with D unclear. Germline CDR1 reads LNHNV; CDR2 reads YYDKDF (reference sequence). Trimming took off 0 bases at V and 0 bases at J, with 12 bases between the two ends. The CDR3 loop spans 17 amino acids. CDR3 bases: TGTGCCACCAGCAGAGATGGAGGGCCGAGCTCTGGAAACACCATATATTTT. This encodes CATSRDGGPSSGNTIYF.

This clonotype has ten or more counts. The chain carries TRBV10-3 and TRBJ2-2; the D call may be TRBD1 or TRBD2 (5 bases each). This CDR3 region has 16 residues. CDR1 is ENHRY and CDR2 is SYGVKD in the germline V gene. V was shortened by 2 bases and J by 0 bases, with 10 bases between the two germline ends. CDR3 sequence (DNA): TGTGCCATCAGTGAGGGGGGACCGACGAACACCGGGGAGCTGTTTTTT. Protein product: CAISEGGPTNTGELFF.

The sample holds many counts of this clonotype. The rearrangement uses TRBV5-1 and TRBJ2-5; D is undetermined. V was cut by 0 bases and J by 5 bases, with 8 bases left in between. This CDR3 region has 13 residues. Germline V gene lookup returns CDR1 SGHRS and CDR2 YFSETQ. CDR3 coding DNA: TGCGCCAGCAGCTTGGCCGGGTTGGAGACCCAGTACTTC. Translation: CASSLAGLETQYF.

This clonotype was seen at least ten times. The rearrangement links TRBV7-8 to TRBJ2-3; 14 nucleotides align to TRBD2. V lost 6 bases to trimming and J lost 0 bases; unmatched junction nucleotides: 11. The germline gives CDR1 SGHVS, CDR2 FQNEAQ. This CDR3 comprises 19 residues. The CDR3 DNA reads as TGTGCCAGCAGTTCGACTAGCGGGGGGGCCGGTCCTAGCACAGATACGCAGTATTTT. It codes for CASSSTSGGAGPSTDTQYF. Using reference TRBV7-8 and TRBJ2-3 for the parts outside the CDR3, the full variable domain is GAGVSQSPRYKVAKRGQDVALRCDPISGHVSLFWYQQALGQGPEFLTYFQNEAQLDKSGLPSDRFFAERPEGSVSTLKIQRTQQEDSAVYLCASSSTSGGAGPSTDTQYFGPGTRLTVL.

This clonotype was seen more than once but under ten times. The J gene is TRBJ2-6, the V gene TRBV28, with D tentatively TRBD1 or TRBD2 (5 bases each). There are 14 residues in the CDR3. V gave up 4 bases and J gave up 4 bases, with 8 bases separating them. Per the germline V gene, CDR1 is MDHEN and CDR2 is SYDVKM. The CDR3, as DNA: TGTGCCAGCAGTTCGGGGACCGGGGCCAACGTCCTGACTTTC. Its protein product is CASSSGTGANVLTF. Drawing the rest from reference TRBV28 and TRBJ2-6, the complete variable domain is DVKVTQSSRYLVKRTGEKVFLECVQDMDHENMFWYRQDPGLGLRLIYFSYDVKMKEKGDIPEGYSVSREKKERFSLILESASTNQTSMYLCASSSGTGANVLTFGAGSRLTVL.

There are a few counts of this clonotype. J is TRBJ1-4 and V is TRBV12-3 or TRBV12-4; TRBD1 aligns across 10 bases. The CDR3 runs to 14 residues. The V segment lost 7 bases and the J segment 8 bases; nucleotides outside the gene matches: 7. The CDR3 protein is CASTRGTGAEKLFF. CDR3 bases: TGTGCCAGCACGAGAGGGACAGGGGCAGAAAAACTGTTTTTT.

This clonotype was found many times. The gene calls are TRBV7-2 and TRBJ1-1, with D hard to call. Trimming pared 5 bases from V and 5 bases from J, leaving 12 bases between. The CDR3 length is 13 residues. Germline V gives CDR1 SGHTA, CDR2 FQGNSA. The chain's CDR3 is CASSTGQRTEAFF. CDR3 in DNA: TGTGCCAGCAGCACGGGCCAGAGGACTGAAGCTTTCTTT.

Here the CDR3 DNA reads TGCGCCAGCAGCAAAGGGGAGGAGAATGAAAAACTGTTTTTT. As protein: CASSKGEENEKLFF. V gene TRBV5-1 combines with J gene TRBJ1-4, with a weak D call TRBD1 (5 bases). Germline V gene sequence: CDR1 SGHRS, CDR2 YFSETQ. The ends were cut back, 4 bases at V and 5 bases at J, with 12 bases in the middle. There are 14 residues in the CDR3.

This clonotype showed up just a few times. A much larger clone differs from this one at a single base, so this may be a read error. The genes are TRBV7-2 and TRBJ2-6, with D possibly TRBD2 on 6 matching bases. CDR3 size: 16 residues. The germline V gene encodes CDR1 SGHTA and CDR2 FQGNSA. This CDR3 is CASSKLGGSGAKVLTF. The CDR3 nucleotides are TGTGCCAGCAGCAAACTGGGAGGCTCTGGGGCCAAAGTCCTGACTTTC. Looking up the rest from reference TRBV7-2 and TRBJ2-6 gives the full variable domain: GAGVSQSPSNKVTEKGKDVELRCDPISGHTALYWYRQSLGQGLEFLIYFQGNSAPDKSGLPSDRFSAERTGGSVSTLTIQRTQQEDSAVYLCASSKLGGSGAKVLTFGAGSRLTVL.

This clonotype has at least ten counts. V is TRBV14 and J is TRBJ2-5; D is uncertain. The germline CDR1 and CDR2 sequences are SGHDN and FVKESK. With 4 bases removed from V and 0 bases from J, the gap between germline ends came to 9 bases. The CDR3 spans 14 residues. CDR3 nucleotide sequence: TGTGCCAGCAGCCCGACCTCGTACCAAGAGACCCAGTACTTC. Encoded protein: CASSPTSYQETQYF.

This clonotype occurred many times. The rearrangement links TRBV6-6 to TRBJ1-1; D possibly corresponds to TRBD1 (5 bases). Germline V gives CDR1 MNHNY, CDR2 SVGAGI (reference sequence). The V gene lost 5 bases and the J gene lost 5 bases, with 15 bases spanning the gap. This CDR3 has 14 residues. The CDR3 here is CASSTRDSWTEAFF. For the CDR3, the DNA is TGTGCCAGCAGTACCCGGGACTCTTGGACTGAAGCTTTCTTT.

This clonotype was observed at least ten times. The chain couples TRBV20-1 to TRBJ2-3; 7 nucleotides align to TRBD2. The CDR3 consists of 16 residues. With 3 bases clipped from V and 0 bases from J, the junction kept 9 bases outside the gene matches. CDR1 DFQATT and CDR2 SNEGSKA come from the germline V gene (reference sequence). The CDR3 DNA sequence: TGCAGTGCTAGGTCGGGGGGTCCTTCAAGCACAGATACGCAGTATTTT. Encoded protein: CSARSGGPSSTDTQYF.